A single sample is the source of the 32 T cell receptor beta chains below, sequenced in a study of cytomegalovirus exposure and HLA in healthy donors. The PCR was carried out with 60 Vbeta primers and 13 Jbeta primers. Libraries were prepared by immunoSEQ multiplex PCR; TCRdb keeps only in-frame clonotypes and omits some of them. The sample contains over 150,000 clones, roughly 87% of which appear only once. The sequenced sample consisted of PBMCs. The origin of the receptors is a girl younger than two in good health and CMV-seronegative.

V gene TRBV19 combines with J gene TRBJ1-5, with 9 nucleotides matching TRBD1. The V and J ends lost 5 bases and 5 bases, in that order; junction bases with no gene match: 10. The CDR3 has 16 amino acids. The germline V gene encodes CDR1 LNHDA and CDR2 SQIVND (reference sequence). The CDR3 loop reads CASSPYTGGADQPQHF. The CDR3 region has the DNA TGTGCCAGTAGTCCCTACACAGGGGGCGCCGATCAGCCCCAGCATTTT. The whole variable domain, filled in from reference TRBV19 and TRBJ1-5, reads DGGITQSPKYLFRKEGQNVTLSCEQNLNHDAMYWYRQDPGQGLRLIYYSQIVNDFQKGDIAEGYSVSREKKESFPLTVTSAQKNPTAFYLCASSPYTGGADQPQHFGDGTRLSIL.

A single count supports this clone. V is TRBV19 and J is TRBJ1-1, with 9 bases lining up with TRBD1. Germline V gives CDR1 LNHDA, CDR2 SQIVND (reference sequence). V was pared by 11 bases and J by 1 base, with 8 bases of the junction left unmatched. The CDR3 extends over 14 amino acids. In DNA form, the CDR3 reads TGTGCCTCCCGGGACAGGGTAAGGAACACTGAAGCTTTCTTT. Residues: CASRDRVRNTEAFF.

This chain links TRBV7-6 with TRBJ1-1; D is undetermined. Germline assignment: CDR1 SGHVS and CDR2 FNYEAQ. The CDR3 consists of 13 residues. Trimming shortened V by 4 bases and J by 4 bases, and 10 bases separated the two germline ends. CDR3 amino acids: CASSSRRGTEAFF. DNA of the CDR3: TGTGCCAGCAGCTCTCGACGGGGCACTGAAGCTTTCTTT.

The chain combines TRBV7-8 with TRBJ2-1; 11 nucleotides match TRBD2. The CDR3 runs to 16 residues. In germline, CDR1 is SGHVS, CDR2 FQNEAQ. V was pared by 0 bases and J by 4 bases, with 2 bases of the junction left unmatched. In nucleotides, the CDR3 is TGTGCCAGCAGCTTAGCCCGACTAGCGGGGTACAATGAGCAGTTCTTC. Translating gives CASSLARLAGYNEQFF. The variable domain in full, with the rest retrieved from reference TRBV7-8 and TRBJ2-1, is GAGVSQSPRYKVAKRGQDVALRCDPISGHVSLFWYQQALGQGPEFLTYFQNEAQLDKSGLPSDRFFAERPEGSVSTLKIQRTQQEDSAVYLCASSLARLAGYNEQFFGPGTRLTVL.

The rearrangement uses TRBV19 and TRBJ1-6; D uncertain. This CDR3 is 12 amino acids long. With 5 bases removed from V and 13 bases from J, the gap between germline ends came to 12 bases. Germline V gene sequence: CDR1 LNHDA, CDR2 SQIVND (reference sequence). This chain's CDR3 is CASSFTRSPLHF. CDR3 nucleotide sequence: TGTGCCAGTAGTTTCACGAGATCGCCCCTCCACTTT.

V gene TRBV6-1 combines with J gene TRBJ2-5; 10 bases fit TRBD1. The J call may not be correct, given that the DNA end is closer to TRBJ2-7. Per the germline V gene, CDR1 is MNHNS and CDR2 is SASEGT. The CDR3 contains 15 residues. The CDR3: CASIEGQGSSYEQYF. CDR3 bases: TGTGCCAGCATTGAGGGACAGGGGAGCTCCTACGAGCAGTACTTC.

This chain uses TRBV2 with TRBJ1-2; D unresolved. Trimming took 10 bases from V and 4 from J, leaving 31 bases between them. The V gene's germline CDR1 is SNHLY and CDR2 FYNNEI. CDR3 length: 18 residues. The CDR3 here is CATVPLDISPTPIYGYTF. The CDR3 bases are TGTGCCACCGTTCCACTCGACATTTCACCCACTCCGATCTATGGCTACACCTTC.

The J gene is TRBJ2-3, the V gene TRBV2, with TRBD2 identical over 9 bases. V lost 8 bases, J lost 1 base, and 7 bases stayed unmatched. CDR1 and CDR2 (germline): SNHLY, FYNNEI. The CDR3 consists of 15 residues. CDR3 in DNA: TGTGCCAGCTTACGAGGGACTAGCCGCACAGATACGCAGTATTTT. Translating it yields CASLRGTSRTDTQYF.

The chain links TRBV5-1 to TRBJ2-3, with 8 bases matching TRBD2. The trim removed 6 bases at V and 5 bases at J, leaving 11 bases unmatched. Germline V gives CDR1 SGHRS, CDR2 YFSETQ. The CDR3 totals 15 residues. In nucleotides, the CDR3 is TGCGCCAGCAAAGGACGGGGGGCGGGGGGAGATACGCAGTATTTT. Translated: CASKGRGAGGDTQYF.

This chain links TRBV11-2 with TRBJ2-1; D not resolved. The V gene's germline CDR1 is SGHAT and CDR2 FQNNGV. The CDR3 runs 12 residues. Trimming cost V 0 bases and J 7 bases, with 4 bases left between them. CDR3: CASSLDRNEQFF. The DNA for the CDR3 is TGTGCCAGCAGCTTAGACCGGAATGAGCAGTTCTTC.

This chain joins TRBV11-3 and TRBJ1-5, with 10 nucleotides matching TRBD1. The V gene end was trimmed by 4 bases and the J gene end by 8 bases; junction bases not matched to a gene: 8. There are 15 residues in the CDR3. CDR1 and CDR2 (germline): SGHNT, YENEEA. The CDR3 loop is CASSWGQGTGEPQHF. In DNA, the CDR3 is TGTGCCAGCAGCTGGGGACAGGGGACGGGGGAGCCCCAGCATTTT. Filled out from reference TRBV11-3 and TRBJ1-5, the complete variable domain reads EAGVVQSPRYKIIEKKQPVAFWCNPISGHNTLYWYLQNLGQGPELLIRYENEEAVDDSQLPKDRFSAERLKGVDSTLKIQPAELGDSAVYLCASSWGQGTGEPQHFGDGTRLSIL.

This rearrangement joins TRBV5-4 to TRBJ2-2, with 13 bases fitting TRBD2. With 4 bases clipped from V and 5 bases from J, the junction kept 8 bases outside the gene matches. The germline V gene encodes CDR1 SGHNT and CDR2 YYREEE (reference sequence). The CDR3 is 17 amino acids. CDR3 sequence (DNA): TGTGCCAGCAGCGGTGGACTAGCGGGAGTGCGGACCGGGGAGCTGTTTTTT. Protein: CASSGGLAGVRTGELFF.

The V gene is TRBV5-1, the J gene TRBJ2-7, with a tentative D call TRBD2 (5 bases). Germline V gene sequence: CDR1 SGHRS, CDR2 YFSETQ. CDR3 size: 14 residues. Trimming removed 3 bases from V and 0 bases from J, with 10 bases in between. CDR3 sequence: CASSSDSSSYEQYF. The CDR3 bases are TGCGCCAGCAGCTCGGACTCTAGCTCCTACGAGCAGTACTTC. The full variable domain, rest sourced from reference TRBV5-1 and TRBJ2-7, is KAGVTQTPRYLIKTRGQQVTLSCSPISGHRSVSWYQQTPGQGLQFLFEYFSETQRNKGNFPGRFSGRQFSNSRSEMNVSTLELGDSALYLCASSSDSSSYEQYFGPGTRLTVT.

The table lists this clone with a count of one. V usage is TRBV15 and J usage is TRBJ1-1; D gene unclear. Germline CDR1 is LNHNV and CDR2 is YYDKDF (reference sequence). The CDR3 totals 13 residues. Trimming shortened V by 4 bases and J by 2 bases, and 8 bases separated the two germline ends. The CDR3 sequence is CATSTRLNTEAFF. Here the CDR3 DNA reads TGTGCCACCAGCACTCGACTTAACACTGAAGCTTTCTTT.

The chain is built from TRBV7-7 and TRBJ1-1, with a weak D call TRBD1 (5 bases). V lost 5 bases, J lost 4 bases, and 23 bases lay in between. CDR1 and CDR2 from the germline V gene are SSHAT and FNYEAQ (reference sequence). CDR3 length: 17 amino acids. The CDR3 here is CASSPLGVGGVPTEAFF. As DNA, the CDR3 is TGTGCCAGCAGCCCCCTAGGTGTTGGGGGGGTCCCCACTGAAGCTTTCTTT.

The V call is TRBV15, the J call TRBJ1-2; TRBD1 agrees at 8 bases. The CDR3 has 17 amino acids. Germline loops: CDR1 LNHNV, CDR2 YYDKDF (reference sequence). V was clipped by 1 base and J by 4 bases; unmatched bases: 11. The DNA for the CDR3 is TGTGCCACCAGCAGAGGAGCATTTGGGACAGGAACCTATGGCTACACCTTC. Translation gives CATSRGAFGTGTYGYTF.

V gene TRBV19 combines with J gene TRBJ1-2, with 8 bases identical to TRBD1. CDR1 LNHDA and CDR2 SQIVND come from the germline V gene (reference sequence). The CDR3 length is 15 residues. With 3 bases clipped from V and 4 bases from J, the junction kept 7 bases outside the gene matches. The CDR3 coding sequence is TGTGCCAGTAGTATCTCGACAGGGGATGGCTATGGCTACACCTTC. Amino acids: CASSISTGDGYGYTF.

This clone has just one count. The gene calls are TRBV25-1 and TRBJ2-5; unclear D gene. In germline, CDR1 is MGHDK, CDR2 SYGVNS. V lost 3 bases and J lost 1, with 12 bases in between. CDR3 size: 15 residues. This chain's CDR3 is CASSEIESLQETQYF. The CDR3 DNA reads TGTGCCAGCAGTGAGATAGAGAGTCTCCAAGAGACCCAGTACTTC.

With respect to this clone: The sample carries other DNA sequences with the same CDR3. The chain uses TRBV29-1 and TRBJ1-5; 9 nucleotides align to TRBD1. Per the germline V gene, CDR1 is SQVTM and CDR2 is ANQGSEA. This CDR3 is 15 amino acids long. The J segment lost 5 bases and the V segment lost 4 bases, leaving 9 bases of the junction unmatched. Here the CDR3 DNA reads TGCAGCGTTGCCGACACAACAGGGGGCGATCAGCCCCAGCATTTT. Protein: CSVADTTGGDQPQHF.

This chain uses TRBV2 with TRBJ1-2; 7 bases align to TRBD1. The CDR3 has 15 amino acids. Germline V gene data show CDR1 as SNHLY and CDR2 as FYNNEI. Unmatched junction bases numbered 8, after V lost 4 bases and J lost 3 bases. The chain's CDR3 is CASSATGVLYYGYTF. Here the CDR3 DNA reads TGTGCCAGCAGTGCCACAGGGGTTCTGTACTATGGCTACACCTTC.

A few counts support this clone. The chain couples TRBV9 to TRBJ2-5; TRBD1 matches at 8 bases. Germline V CDR1 and CDR2: SGDLS, YYNGEE. J was trimmed by 4 bases and V by 1 base; bases with no gene match: 3. This CDR3 is 14 amino acids long. The CDR3 sequence: CASSVRQGAETQYF. The CDR3 DNA reads TGTGCCAGCAGCGTACGGCAGGGGGCAGAGACCCAGTACTTC.

V and J are TRBV7-3 and TRBJ2-5; perhaps TRBD2 as D (5 bases). This CDR3 spans 13 amino acids. The V and J ends lost 4 bases and 2 bases respectively, with 8 bases between them. In germline, CDR1 is SGHTA, CDR2 FQGTGA. CDR3 in DNA: TGTGCCAGCAGCTCCGGACTGCAAGAGACCCAGTACTTC. The encoded protein is CASSSGLQETQYF.

The chain has TRBV10-3 and TRBJ2-1; a weak D match, TRBD1 (7 bases). Trimming removed 7 bases at V and 7 bases at J, with 14 bases between. CDR1 and CDR2 from the germline V gene are ENHRY and SYGVKD. CDR3 length: 13 amino acids. The CDR3 bases are TGTGCCATCACTTCGACAGGGAGGAATGAGCAGTTCTTC. The encoded protein is CAITSTGRNEQFF.

The chain couples TRBV4-1 to TRBJ2-7; 10 bases agree with TRBD2. This CDR3 contains 19 residues. Germline CDR1 is MGHRA and CDR2 is YSYEKL. Trimming took 0 bases from V and 3 from J; bases not matched to a gene: 14. The CDR3 nucleotides are TGCGCCAGCAGCCAAGATTCTATCCTAGCGGGAGATTCGGGCTACGAGCAGTACTTC. It yields the protein CASSQDSILAGDSGYEQYF.

The chain combines TRBV2 with TRBJ2-5; a weak D match, TRBD1 (5 bases). Germline V gives CDR1 SNHLY, CDR2 FYNNEI. Trimming removed 4 bases at V and 1 base at J, with 10 bases between. The CDR3 totals 14 residues. Written as DNA, the CDR3 is TGTGCCAGCAGTGTAGACAGCCCCCAAGAGACCCAGTACTTC. It specifies CASSVDSPQETQYF.

The V gene is TRBV6-1, the J gene TRBJ2-1; D gene uncertain. The V end was cut by 4 bases, the J end by 4 bases, with 17 bases between. The CDR3 length is 16 residues. From germline, CDR1 is MNHNS and CDR2 SASEGT. The CDR3 region is CASSGVGPPQYNEQFF. The CDR3, as DNA: TGTGCCAGCAGTGGAGTGGGCCCCCCACAATACAATGAGCAGTTCTTC.

This clone appeared a single time. This rearrangement joins TRBV27 to TRBJ2-1, with TRBD2 as a possible D gene (5 bases). Per the germline V gene, CDR1 is MNHEY and CDR2 is SMNVEV (reference sequence). The CDR3 runs to 13 residues. Trimming left V 6 bases short and J 7 bases short, with 13 bases between. CDR3 in amino acids: CASSYYGDNEQFF. The CDR3 nucleotides read TGTGCCAGCAGCTACTACGGGGATAATGAGCAGTTCTTC.

The V call is TRBV4-3, the J call TRBJ1-1, with TRBD1 identical over 9 bases. This CDR3 region has 18 residues. Germline V lookup: CDR1 LGHNA, CDR2 YSLEER. V shed 2 bases, J shed 1 base, and the junction held 11 bases outside the gene matches. The CDR3 protein is CASSQHPGQGAGNTEAFF. CDR3 sequence (DNA): TGCGCCAGCAGCCAACACCCGGGACAGGGTGCGGGGAACACTGAAGCTTTCTTT.

This sequence joins TRBV7-2 and TRBJ1-2, with TRBD1 matching 8 bases. This CDR3 is built from 16 residues. The trim removed 3 bases at V and 4 bases at J, leaving 10 bases unmatched. CDR1 and CDR2 (germline): SGHTA, FQGNSA. CDR3 sequence: CASSFYGQGVLYGYTF. Written as DNA, the CDR3 is TGTGCCAGCAGCTTCTACGGACAGGGCGTCCTCTATGGCTACACCTTC. The whole variable domain, filled in from reference TRBV7-2 and TRBJ1-2, reads GAGVSQSPSNKVTEKGKDVELRCDPISGHTALYWYRQSLGQGLEFLIYFQGNSAPDKSGLPSDRFSAERTGGSVSTLTIQRTQQEDSAVYLCASSFYGQGVLYGYTFGSGTRLTVV.

This chain links TRBV6-1 with TRBJ1-1; 7 nucleotides agree with TRBD1. From germline, CDR1 is MNHNS and CDR2 SASEGT. With V trimmed by 6 bases and J by 0 bases, 4 bases remained unmatched. There are 14 residues in the CDR3. The CDR3: CASRETGLNTEAFF. CDR3 bases: TGTGCCAGCAGGGAGACAGGGTTGAACACTGAAGCTTTCTTT.

V usage is TRBV14 and J usage is TRBJ2-7, with D tentatively TRBD1 (5 bases). CDR3 length: 14 residues. Germline values: CDR1 SGHDN, CDR2 FVKESK. Trimming removed 2 bases at V and 6 bases at J, with 14 bases between. The CDR3 DNA reads TGTGCCAGCAGCCAATACCAGGGTGGGATCGAGCAGTACTTC. Translated, it gives CASSQYQGGIEQYF.

The chain recombines TRBV9 with TRBJ2-3; 8 bases are shared with TRBD2. The germline gives CDR1 SGDLS, CDR2 YYNGEE. The CDR3 runs to 17 residues. V lost 0 bases to trimming and J lost 0 bases; unmatched junction nucleotides: 6. The CDR3 region has the DNA TGTGCCAGCAGCGTAGTTTCCGGGGGGGCAAGCACAGATACGCAGTATTTT. It translates to CASSVVSGGASTDTQYF.